Given below is one TCR beta chain in context. The antigen remains undetermined. Assay execution took place at the deep level. The method was immunoSEQ multiplex PCR; TCRdb's version includes in-frame clones alone and lacks a portion of them. In the table there are roughly 570,000 clones, more than 95% of which are singletons. The length of the CDR3 is 13 residues. The V gene's germline CDR1 is MNHNS and CDR2 SASEGT. V was shortened by 1 base and J by 2 bases, with 3 bases between the two germline ends. CD45RO-negative, CCR7-selected cells formed the naive CD8 fraction, which excluded terminally differentiated effector memory CD45RA+ cells. Healthy adults negative for HIV, lacking recent acute infections or vaccinations, served as donors. The data derive from a study of shared clonotypes between healthy human individuals. Findings and caveats of the study: Sample collection involved blood only; tissue repertoires are likely different.

The sequence came from a man aged 25-45 years in good health. Sample: naive CD8+ T cells sorted from blood. The V gene is TRBV6-1, the J gene TRBJ2-1; no reliable D call. The CDR3 here is CASSEGPYNEQFF. CDR3 nucleotide sequence: TGTGCCAGCAGTGAAGGGCCCTACAATGAGCAGTTCTTC.